This T cell receptor beta chain was identified in a study of cytotoxic CD8 clonotypes in ibrutinib-treated CLL. TCRdb keeps only in-frame clones here, not all; method: immunoSEQ multiplex PCR. The sample holds approximately 210,000 clones; 55% to 85% are singletons and the top ten take roughly 13%. The CDR3 extends over 16 amino acids. V lost 4 bases, J lost 1 base, and 11 bases lay in between. Germline CDR1 is MRHNA and CDR2 is SNTAGT. The chain employs TRBV6-4 and TRBJ2-6; D call uncertain. Sequencing was performed on PBMCs, taken after 24 months of ibrutinib treatment. This sequence originates from a human donor with chronic lymphocytic leukemia. CDR3 amino acids: CASSVDDSSGANVLTF. For the CDR3, the DNA is TGTGCCAGCAGTGTGGACGATTCTTCTGGGGCCAACGTCCTGACTTTC.